Given below is one TCR beta chain in context. This record belongs to a study of regulatory T cells in long-lasting Graves disease. Time point reported: persistent/refractory GD, antithyroid drugs over 5 years with positive TRAb. PBMCs provided the RNA from which the TCR library was made. The source of the patients was an endocrinology department in Xi'an, China. The germline V gene has CDR1 MDHEN and CDR2 SYDVKM. The length of the CDR3 is 14 residues. V shed 5 bases and J 6 bases; nucleotides not matched to a gene: 7. Sequencing libraries for TCR beta were prepared with iRepertoire HTBI primers and Arm-PCR of CDR3 regions. A single record per CDR3 protein comes from TCRdb applying MiXCR to the multiplex PCR reads. The sample includes about 470,000 distinct CDR3 sequences, more than 20% seen only once; the top ten take less than 9%.

The chain carries TRBV28 and TRBJ1-2; 9 nucleotides line up with TRBD1. The source of this sequence is a female donor with Graves disease. The material sequenced was peripheral blood mononuclear cells (PBMCs), taken when the disease was refractory, from a patient treated with antithyroid drugs. CDR3: CASSTGGLRDGYTF. The CDR3 DNA reads TGTGCCAGCAGTACAGGGGGCCTGAGAGATGGCTACACCTTC.